One and the same sample provided the 24 T cell receptor beta chains below, sequenced in a study of CD8 T cells in Susac syndrome (dated by TCRdb to the late 2010s). Library method: the immunoSEQ multiplex PCR assay. RNA was extracted using the RNeasy kit, and roughly 0.45 to 1 ug of the RNA was reverse transcribed with random hexamers. The public sequencing data were trimmed at Q25 with fastp and processed into clonotypes with MiXCR by TCRdb, which kept only in-frame beta chains. A single entry per CDR3 protein holds the most common genes and DNA from its merged rows. The sample data list 55,000 to 85,000 distinct CDR3 sequences, and roughly 95% of these were observed just once. 0.085% to 0.14% of the sample rests with the top ten. Sequenced: CD4+ T cells from PBMCs. All receptors come from a human donor with multiple sclerosis.

Only one count was recorded for this clonotype. The V and J genes are TRBV12-3 or TRBV12-4 and TRBJ1-2, with no clear D. The germline V and J ends were trimmed by 1 base and 2 bases, with 5 bases remaining between them. CDR3 length equals 13 residues. In DNA, the CDR3 is TGTGCCAGCAGTTTAGGCCAGAACTATGGCTACACCTTC. The encoded protein is CASSLGQNYGYTF.

This clonotype was seen only a few times. The rearrangement joins TRBV9 to TRBJ2-7; 7 bases line up with TRBD1. Germline loops: CDR1 SGDLS, CDR2 YYNGEE. V lost 4 bases, J lost 3 bases, and 7 bases stayed unmatched. This CDR3 region has 14 residues. This chain's CDR3 is CASSPGTVSYEQYF. The CDR3 nucleotides read TGTGCCAGCAGCCCAGGGACAGTAAGCTACGAGCAGTACTTC.

The chain has TRBV19 and TRBJ2-3; D unresolved. Trimming shortened V by 0 bases and J by 6 bases, and 13 bases separated the two germline ends. The CDR3 is made up of 15 amino acids. Per germline, CDR1 LNHDA and CDR2 SQIVND (reference sequence). CDR3 DNA sequence: TGTGCCAGTAGTATAGATCGAAGGGTGGGGGATACGCAGTATTTT. It translates to CASSIDRRVGDTQYF. Complete variable domain (other parts from reference TRBV19 and TRBJ2-3): DGGITQSPKYLFRKEGQNVTLSCEQNLNHDAMYWYRQDPGQGLRLIYYSQIVNDFQKGDIAEGYSVSREKKESFPLTVTSAQKNPTAFYLCASSIDRRVGDTQYFGPGTRLTVL.

The chain uses TRBV6-2 or TRBV6-3 and TRBJ2-7, with 11 bases matching TRBD1. The V gene's germline CDR1 is MNHEY and CDR2 SVGEGT. The ends lost 6 bases at V and 4 bases at J; junction bases unmatched: 8. The CDR3 sequence is 15 residues long. The DNA for the CDR3 is TGTGCCAGCAGCCGCCCGGGACAGGGGGTGTACGAGCAGTACTTC. It codes for CASSRPGQGVYEQYF.

The V gene is TRBV7-9, the J gene TRBJ2-1, with 8 bases matching TRBD1. The CDR3 is 15 residues long. Germline lookup yields CDR1 SEHNR and CDR2 FQNEAQ (reference sequence). With V trimmed by 5 bases and J by 4 bases, 7 bases remained unmatched. Here the CDR3 DNA reads TGTGCCAGCAGCGCCCAGGGGGCCCCTTACAATGAGCAGTTCTTC. The encoded protein is CASSAQGAPYNEQFF.

The chain is built from TRBV9 and TRBJ2-3; 7 positions match TRBD1. Per germline, CDR1 SGDLS and CDR2 YYNGEE. The CDR3 is 12 residues long. With 6 bases clipped from V and 6 bases from J, the junction kept 4 bases outside the gene matches. The CDR3 DNA reads TGTGCCAGCAACAGGGGCGAGGATACGCAGTATTTT. It codes for CASNRGEDTQYF.

The chain couples TRBV11-3 to TRBJ2-5; 12 bases are shared with TRBD2. This CDR3 is built from 15 residues. Germline V gene sequence: CDR1 SGHNT, CDR2 YENEEA. The V and J ends lost 5 bases and 1 base, in that order; junction bases with no gene match: 2. The CDR3 region is CASSAGLAGQETQYF. Here the CDR3 DNA reads TGTGCCAGCAGCGCGGGACTAGCGGGCCAAGAGACCCAGTACTTC.

This chain links TRBV3-1 with TRBJ2-1; TRBD1 is a possible D gene (5 bases). The length of the CDR3 is 13 residues. The germline V gene encodes CDR1 LGHDT and CDR2 YNNKEL (reference sequence). Trimming took 1 base from V and 13 from J, leaving 14 bases between them. CDR3 loop: CASSQAQGEGQFF. The DNA for the CDR3 is TGTGCCAGCAGCCAAGCTCAGGGTGAAGGTCAGTTCTTC.

This chain uses TRBV15 with TRBJ1-5; D is possibly TRBD1 (5 bases). The germline CDR1 and CDR2 sequences are LNHNV and YYDKDF (reference sequence). With 1 base removed from V and 3 bases from J, the gap between germline ends came to 13 bases. CDR3 length: 16 residues. This chain's CDR3 is CATSRVGQGDNQPQHF. In nucleotides, the CDR3 is TGTGCCACCAGCAGAGTAGGCCAGGGTGACAATCAGCCCCAGCATTTT. The variable domain in full, completed from reference TRBV15 and TRBJ1-5, reads DAMVIQNPRYQVTQFGKPVTLSCSQTLNHNVMYWYQQKSSQAPKLLFHYYDKDFNNEADTPDNFQSRRPNTSFCFLDIRSPGLGDTAMYLCATSRVGQGDNQPQHFGDGTRLSIL.

CDR3 DNA sequence: TGTGCCAGCGCCCCCCGGGAGGGGATCTTATCTCCCCAGCATTTT. The encoded protein is CASAPREGILSPQHF. V gene TRBV2 combines with J gene TRBJ1-5; weak D call: TRBD1 (5 bases). The germline V gene encodes CDR1 SNHLY and CDR2 FYNNEI. V was clipped by 8 bases and J by 10 bases, with 24 bases between them. The CDR3 spans 15 residues.

This clonotype has just one count. The chain joins TRBV30 to TRBJ1-2, with 9 bases that match TRBD1. The germline V gene has CDR1 GTSNPN and CDR2 SVGIG (reference sequence). The trim removed 3 bases at V and 6 bases at J, leaving 5 bases unmatched. CDR3 length: 13 amino acids. The CDR3 bases are TGTGCCTGGAGGAAACAGGGGGCGGATGGCTACACCTTC. This translates into CAWRKQGADGYTF.

This clonotype has a single count. J is TRBJ2-2 and V is TRBV30; D not resolved. This CDR3 has 12 residues. V lost 4 bases, J lost 0 bases, and 3 bases lay in between. The V gene's germline CDR1 is GTSNPN and CDR2 SVGIG (reference sequence). The CDR3 coding sequence is TGTGCCTGGAACGCGAACACCGGGGAGCTGTTTTTT. This encodes CAWNANTGELFF.

The V call is TRBV7-2, the J call TRBJ2-1; 8 bases map to TRBD1. This CDR3 contains 13 residues. Losses at the gene ends were 3 bases for V and 10 bases for J; bases not matched to a gene: 5. Germline V CDR1 and CDR2: SGHTA, FQGNSA. The chain's CDR3 is CASSLTGVEEQFF. The CDR3 bases are TGTGCCAGCAGCTTGACAGGGGTGGAGGAGCAGTTCTTC.

The rearrangement joins TRBV12-3 or TRBV12-4 to TRBJ2-7; D unclear. V gave up 6 bases and J gave up 2 bases, with 8 bases separating them. The CDR3 is 12 residues long. CDR3 sequence: CASSRMAYEQYF. The CDR3 DNA follows: TGTGCCAGCAGCCGGATGGCCTACGAGCAGTACTTC.

This chain joins TRBV7-3 and TRBJ2-3; D not certain. The CDR3 has 13 amino acids. Per germline, CDR1 SGHTA and CDR2 FQGTGA. V was trimmed by 6 bases and J by 0 bases, leaving 7 bases between them. CDR3 sequence: CASSSTSTDTQYF. The CDR3 DNA follows: TGTGCCAGCAGTTCCACTAGCACAGATACGCAGTATTTT.

The chain recombines TRBV19 with TRBJ2-2; tentative D call: TRBD2 (5 bases). V was cut by 3 bases and J by 6 bases, with 11 bases left in between. This CDR3 spans 14 amino acids. In germline, CDR1 is LNHDA, CDR2 SQIVND (reference sequence). The CDR3 nucleotides are TGTGCCAGTAGTATCACTAGTTTCTCCGGGGAGCTGTTTTTT. It codes for CASSITSFSGELFF.

The J gene is TRBJ2-2, the V gene TRBV12-3 or TRBV12-4, with D possibly TRBD1 on 6 matching bases. The CDR3 spans 14 residues. The germline V and J ends were trimmed by 7 bases and 4 bases, with 13 bases remaining between them. The CDR3, as DNA: TGTGCCAGCAAGGGGGATGGGGCCACCGGGGAGCTGTTTTTT. It is translated as CASKGDGATGELFF.

J is TRBJ2-3 and V is TRBV5-4; 7 nucleotides agree with TRBD1. Germline V gene lookup returns CDR1 SGHNT and CDR2 YYREEE (reference sequence). The CDR3 loop spans 14 amino acids. After removal of 4 bases from V and 4 bases from J, the junction contained 6 bases not matched to a gene. Here the CDR3 DNA reads TGTGCCAGCAGCCCGACAGGGCCCGCAGATACGCAGTATTTT. This translates into CASSPTGPADTQYF.

The genes are TRBV19 and TRBJ2-1; TRBD1 matches 9 bases. The J segment lost 8 bases and the V segment lost 9 bases, leaving 11 bases of the junction unmatched. Germline values: CDR1 LNHDA, CDR2 SQIVND (reference sequence). The CDR3 has 14 residues. Written as DNA, the CDR3 is TGTGCCAGCCCCGGGACAGGGTTGGTCGATGAGCAGTTCTTC. Translating it yields CASPGTGLVDEQFF. Based on the CDR3 plus reference TRBV19 and TRBJ2-1, the full variable domain is DGGITQSPKYLFRKEGQNVTLSCEQNLNHDAMYWYRQDPGQGLRLIYYSQIVNDFQKGDIAEGYSVSREKKESFPLTVTSAQKNPTAFYLCASPGTGLVDEQFFGPGTRLTVL.

The V gene is TRBV29-1, the J gene TRBJ1-3; TRBD1 might be the D (6 bases). V was shortened by 7 bases and J by 9 bases, with 25 bases between the two germline ends. Germline V lookup: CDR1 SQVTM, CDR2 ANQGSEA. The CDR3 is 15 amino acids. In nucleotides, the CDR3 is TGCAGCGCCCGGGGGGACACGACATCACTCTCCACCATATATTTT. Residues: CSARGDTTSLSTIYF.

The V call is TRBV3-1, the J call TRBJ2-3, with TRBD2 matching over 8 bases. Germline lookup yields CDR1 LGHDT and CDR2 YNNKEL (reference sequence). V shed 4 bases, J shed 5 bases, and the junction held 14 bases outside the gene matches. This CDR3 region has 17 residues. The CDR3 here is CASSPRDGGARVDTQYF. The CDR3 coding sequence is TGTGCCAGCAGCCCCCGGGACGGGGGGGCCCGGGTAGATACGCAGTATTTT.

The chain combines TRBV29-1 with TRBJ2-3, with D unclear. The CDR3 is 14 amino acids. The germline V gene has CDR1 SQVTM and CDR2 ANQGSEA. Trimming cost V 1 base and J 0 bases, with 8 bases left between them. The CDR3: CSVEGAASTDTQYF. The CDR3 DNA is TGCAGCGTTGAAGGGGCAGCTAGCACAGATACGCAGTATTTT.

The chain has TRBV2 and TRBJ2-7, with 9 bases identical to TRBD1. The CDR3 totals 12 residues. Germline values: CDR1 SNHLY, CDR2 FYNNEI. The J segment lost 8 bases and the V segment lost 6 bases, leaving 5 bases of the junction unmatched. CDR3 loop: CASSTQGAKQYF. DNA for the CDR3: TGTGCCAGCAGCACACAGGGGGCCAAGCAGTACTTC.

This rearrangement joins TRBV30 to TRBJ1-5; TRBD1 matches 12 bases. The CDR3 consists of 15 residues. Germline-derived CDR1 and CDR2 are GTSNPN and SVGIG (reference sequence). V shed 4 bases and J 8 bases; nucleotides not matched to a gene: 9. DNA for the CDR3: TGTGCCTGGACCCCGGGACAGGGGGCCCGGGAGCCCCAGCATTTT. Its protein is CAWTPGQGAREPQHF.